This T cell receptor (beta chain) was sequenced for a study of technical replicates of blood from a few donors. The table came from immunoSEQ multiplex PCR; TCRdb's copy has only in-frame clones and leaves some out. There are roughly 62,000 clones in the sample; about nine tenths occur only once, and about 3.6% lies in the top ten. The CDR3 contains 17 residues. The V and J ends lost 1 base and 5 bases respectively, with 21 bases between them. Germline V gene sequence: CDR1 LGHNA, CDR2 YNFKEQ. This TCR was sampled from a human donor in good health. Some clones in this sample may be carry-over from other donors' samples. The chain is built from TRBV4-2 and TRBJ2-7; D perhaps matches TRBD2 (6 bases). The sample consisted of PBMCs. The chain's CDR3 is CASSQGPGSSNTHEQYF. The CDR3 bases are TGTGCCAGCAGCCAAGGGCCCGGGAGCTCGAATACCCACGAGCAGTACTTC.